The clone carrying this T cell receptor beta chain has a handful of counts. CDR1 SQVTM and CDR2 ANQGSEA come from the germline V gene. The length of the CDR3 is 15 residues. V lost 6 bases and J lost 3, with 21 bases in between. The sample belongs to a study of response to subunit inactivated influenza vaccine. TCRdb itself ran the RT-PCR reads through MiXCR, one entry per CDR3 protein. The sample holds roughly 620,000 distinct CDR3 sequences; 11% are singletons and the top ten take 9.5% to 11%. This sample also appeared in a second study, on T cells expressing NK-cell markers. From that study: What made the TCR beta cDNA was 5'RACE template switching with UMIs. Among CD8+ T cells from over 5 donors, dominant NKG2C+ clonotypes accounted for about 1.0-7.0%. Leadership of the CD3+CD56-NKG2C+ fraction also belonged to these clonotypes in several donors. Expanded clones of NKG2C+ T cells had an unclear HCMV specificity.

The TCR originated in a man in his fifties who received an inactivated influenza vaccine. The starting material was PBMCs from blood, obtained on the day of vaccination. The gene calls are TRBV29-1 and TRBJ2-7, with a weak D call TRBD2 (5 bases). The DNA of the CDR3 is TGCAGCGTCGGCCCCGGAGGCCTAGGAGACTACGAGCAGTACTTC. This encodes CSVGPGGLGDYEQYF.